Reported below is one TCR beta chain. The table lists this clonotype with a few counts. Its antigen is unknown. No base quality information exists; no much larger clone differs at one position. Instrument on record: Illumina HiSeq 1500. The public reads were run again by TCRdb, first through fastp at Q25 and then through MiXCR, and only productive beta chains were kept. Rows matching on CDR3 protein sequence are summarized as one entry with the most common DNA and genes. This sample comprises fewer than 300,000 distinct CDR3 sequences, about 26% of them detected only once. 11% to 15% of the sample is in the top ten clones. The CDR3 goes from the cysteine to the phenylalanine over 13 residues. Of the read, only the CDR3 DNA is kept; its 39 bases are in frame from base 1. Relative to germline, V is 8 bases shorter and J is 2 bases shorter, with 12 bases between their ends. This sample was taken from a study of T cell repertoires in cytomegalovirus infection (dated by TCRdb to the late 2010s). Background on the whole study: Because public TCR beta signatures pointed to carriage of CMV infection together with the matching HLA type, the HLA type of each donor mattered for the analysis. Overall results and qualifications from the work: In both this cohort and an independent cohort of more than 350 donors, the cumulative frequency of public TCR beta family members distinguished carriers of CMV infection plus the relevant HLA type. The ex vivo response was dominated by HLA-C-restricted CMV-specific TCR beta clonotypes, which also provided the single most frequent clonotype in two of eight donors.

Sequenced material: PBMCs. The source is a human donor in good health (CMV status not recorded). Some clones in this sample may be carry-over from other donors' samples. Rearrangement joined TRBV12-3 or TRBV12-4 to TRBJ1-1; a tentative D call is TRBD1 (5 bases match). The DNA sequence is TGTGCCAGCCGCCGGGGGTTTAACACTGAAGCTTTCTTT. This yields the protein CASRRGFNTEAFF.